This TCR beta chain originates from a study of T cell responses to AZD1222 COVID-19 vaccine. Study-wide results and limits: The study sampled repertoires only after the peak T cell response. White British ancestry dominated among donors, who included more females, and clonal diversity was possibly underestimated.

The V end was cut by 1 base, the J end by 0 bases, with 7 bases between. CDR3 length equals 15 residues. Germline lookup yields CDR1 LNHDA and CDR2 SQIVND (reference sequence). Second-dose intervals near 4 or 12 weeks were combined. The count of this clone is one. Its antigen is undetermined. This table comes from immunoSEQ multiplex PCR, and its TCRdb copy is limited to in-frame clones, with some not included. The sample lists around 200,000 clones; approximately 94% were seen once. The material sequenced was peripheral blood, taken 28 days after the second AZD1222 dose. This chain uses TRBV19 with TRBJ1-5, with unresolved D. The TCR was taken from an adult who received the AZD1222 COVID-19 vaccine. The CDR3 DNA is TGTGCCAGTAGTATAGTTGGGGATAGCAATCAGCCCCAGCATTTT. Translated: CASSIVGDSNQPQHF. The variable domain in full, with the rest retrieved from reference TRBV19 and TRBJ1-5, is DGGITQSPKYLFRKEGQNVTLSCEQNLNHDAMYWYRQDPGQGLRLIYYSQIVNDFQKGDIAEGYSVSREKKESFPLTVTSAQKNPTAFYLCASSIVGDSNQPQHFGDGTRLSIL.